What follows are 18 T cell receptor beta chains derived from one specimen sequenced in a study of T cells after yellow fever vaccination. MiXCR was run by TCRdb on the 5' RACE reads, yielding one entry per CDR3 protein. The table lists 300,000 to 350,000 distinct CDR3 sequences, almost 4% of them singletons. Source: PBMCs, taken 5 days after the yellow fever booster vaccination. Receptor source: a man between 18 and 29 years old who received the YFV17D yellow fever vaccine.

This clonotype was counted at least ten times. The chain has TRBV5-1 and TRBJ2-7; no firm D call. V shed 3 bases and J shed 6 bases, with 16 bases lying between them. Germline V gene sequence: CDR1 SGHRS, CDR2 YFSETQ. The CDR3 length is 14 residues. The CDR3 region has the DNA TGCGCCAGCAGCTCCCAGGTACCCGGAGCCGAGCAGTACTTC. As protein: CASSSQVPGAEQYF.

This clonotype was counted at least ten times. The V and J genes are TRBV12-3 or TRBV12-4 and TRBJ1-1; D is perhaps TRBD1 (6 bases). The CDR3 has 13 amino acids. The germline V and J ends were trimmed by 5 bases and 3 bases, with 10 bases remaining between them. The CDR3 sequence: CASSVGGYTEAFF. As DNA, the CDR3 is TGTGCCAGCAGTGTTGGGGGCTACACTGAAGCTTTCTTT.

There are a few counts of this clonotype. This chain links TRBV6-2 or TRBV6-3 with TRBJ1-2; D is undetermined. CDR3 length equals 12 residues. The V gene's germline CDR1 is MNHEY and CDR2 SVGEGT. The V end lost 0 bases, the J end lost 11 bases, and 10 bases lay between the germline ends. CDR3 in DNA: TGTGCCAGCAGTTACTCGACTAAGGGTTACACCTTC. Protein sequence: CASSYSTKGYTF.

This clonotype was recorded a few times. The V gene is TRBV5-1, the J gene TRBJ1-2; no definite D call. The length of the CDR3 is 16 residues. The germline V and J ends were trimmed by 2 bases and 2 bases, with 16 bases remaining between them. Looked up from germline, CDR1 is SGHRS and CDR2 is YFSETQ. This CDR3 reads CASSFSGRKGNYGYTF. As DNA, the CDR3 is TGCGCCAGCAGCTTTTCAGGTCGAAAAGGGAACTATGGCTACACCTTC.

This clonotype came up a few times. The chain has TRBV9 and TRBJ2-2; unclear D gene. The CDR3 runs to 15 residues. Germline V gene data show CDR1 as SGDLS and CDR2 as YYNGEE. V was cut by 1 base and J by 4 bases, with 11 bases left in between. CDR3 protein: CASSVRGGLTGELFF. CDR3 coding DNA: TGTGCCAGCAGCGTACGTGGCGGCCTCACCGGGGAGCTGTTTTTT.

The V and J genes are TRBV6-6 and TRBJ2-7; 8 bases match TRBD2. Germline lookup yields CDR1 MNHNY and CDR2 SVGAGI (reference sequence). With 2 bases clipped from V and 2 bases from J, the junction kept 5 bases outside the gene matches. CDR3 length equals 15 residues. For the CDR3, the DNA is TGTGCCAGCAGTTACCTTAGCGGGGCAACCTACGAGCAGTACTTC. The encoded protein is CASSYLSGATYEQYF.

This clonotype was detected only a few times. The V gene is TRBV3-1, the J gene TRBJ1-5, with 7 bases identical to TRBD1. The CDR3 has 13 amino acids. Germline CDR1 is LGHDT and CDR2 is YNNKEL (reference sequence). J lost 8 bases, V lost 4 bases, and 5 bases had no gene match. In nucleotides, the CDR3 is TGTGCCAGCAGCCTACAGGGGTCCGAGCCCCAGCATTTT. Translating gives CASSLQGSEPQHF.

This clonotype was counted between two and nine times. The rearrangement joins TRBV27 to TRBJ1-5, with D maybe TRBD1 (5 bases). Trimming removed 6 bases from V and 2 bases from J, with 14 bases in between. CDR3 length: 15 amino acids. CDR1 is MNHEY, CDR2 SMNVEV, per germline (reference sequence). In DNA, the CDR3 is TGTGCCAGCAGCGGGCGGCCGGGGGGCAATCAGCCCCAGCATTTT. Its translation: CASSGRPGGNQPQHF.

V is TRBV5-6 and J is TRBJ2-1, with unresolved D. V was pared by 7 bases and J by 8 bases, with 16 bases between. CDR1 and CDR2 from the germline V gene are SGHDT and YYEEEE. CDR3 size: 13 residues. The CDR3 coding sequence is TGTGCCAGCCACCTGGCACTCGAGGATGAGCAGTTCTTC. Amino acids: CASHLALEDEQFF.

The J gene is TRBJ2-1, the V gene TRBV5-1; 9 bases agree with TRBD1. The CDR3 sequence is 16 residues long. V lost 3 bases, J lost 7 bases, and 11 bases stayed unmatched. In germline, CDR1 is SGHRS, CDR2 YFSETQ. The CDR3 protein is CASSSPGTGSGNEQFF. The CDR3 nucleotides are TGCGCCAGCAGCTCGCCGGGGACAGGGTCCGGAAATGAGCAGTTCTTC.

V is TRBV5-1 and J is TRBJ1-1; D is perhaps TRBD1 (5 bases). The CDR3 consists of 15 residues. The V end was cut by 5 bases, the J end by 8 bases, with 22 bases between. Germline loops: CDR1 SGHRS, CDR2 YFSETQ. The CDR3 sequence is CASRPYGGGRGEAFF. In DNA, the CDR3 is TGCGCCAGCAGGCCATACGGGGGAGGGAGGGGCGAAGCTTTCTTT.

The chain links TRBV3-1 to TRBJ1-5, with D unclear. Germline values: CDR1 LGHDT, CDR2 YNNKEL (reference sequence). CDR3 size: 13 residues. Trimming took off 3 bases at V and 0 bases at J, with 3 bases between the two ends. The CDR3: CASSQNSNQPQHF. The CDR3 coding sequence is TGTGCCAGCAGCCAGAATAGCAATCAGCCCCAGCATTTT.

The chain is built from TRBV20-1 and TRBJ1-4; the match to TRBD1 covers 8 bases. Germline CDR1 is DFQATT and CDR2 is SNEGSKA (reference sequence). The CDR3 totals 13 residues. Trimming at V came to 6 bases and at J to 5 bases, leaving 5 bases not matched to a gene. CDR3 sequence: CSARQGINEKLFF. DNA for the CDR3: TGCAGTGCCCGACAGGGGATAAATGAAAAACTGTTTTTT.

This clonotype was detected many times. The J gene is TRBJ2-1, the V gene TRBV19; 8 nucleotides align to TRBD2. The CDR3 length is 15 residues. CDR1 and CDR2 from the germline V gene are LNHDA and SQIVND (reference sequence). V lost 3 bases to trimming and J lost 1 base; unmatched junction nucleotides: 2. The CDR3 reads CASSIGGGSYNEQFF. Written as DNA, the CDR3 is TGTGCCAGTAGTATTGGCGGGGGGTCCTACAATGAGCAGTTCTTC. Combining the CDR3 with reference TRBV19 and TRBJ2-1 gives the whole variable domain DGGITQSPKYLFRKEGQNVTLSCEQNLNHDAMYWYRQDPGQGLRLIYYSQIVNDFQKGDIAEGYSVSREKKESFPLTVTSAQKNPTAFYLCASSIGGGSYNEQFFGPGTRLTVL.

This clonotype was seen a few times. J is TRBJ2-2 and V is TRBV29-1; 9 nucleotides align to TRBD2. Germline V gene lookup returns CDR1 SQVTM and CDR2 ANQGSEA. The CDR3 contains 14 residues. V trimming: 5 bases; J trimming: 5 bases; junction bases outside the gene matches: 6. The CDR3 loop is CSVYSGGWTGELFF. CDR3 nucleotide sequence: TGCAGCGTTTACAGCGGGGGGTGGACCGGGGAGCTGTTTTTT.

This clonotype came up many times. The V and J genes are TRBV29-1 and TRBJ2-5; 9 bases map to TRBD2. CDR3 size: 14 residues. Germline loops: CDR1 SQVTM, CDR2 ANQGSEA. With 6 bases clipped from V and 0 bases from J, the junction kept 5 bases outside the gene matches. The CDR3 region is CSVELAGYQETQYF. The CDR3 region has the DNA TGCAGCGTCGAACTAGCGGGCTACCAAGAGACCCAGTACTTC.

This clonotype was found a few times. The CDR3 DNA sequence: TGCAGTGCTATAGACAACTTAGGGTATGGCTACACCTTC. This gives the protein CSAIDNLGYGYTF. J is TRBJ1-2 and V is TRBV20-1; the D is unclear. The germline CDR1 and CDR2 sequences are DFQATT and SNEGSKA (reference sequence). CDR3 length equals 13 residues. The germline V and J ends were trimmed by 4 bases and 5 bases, with 14 bases remaining between them.

This clonotype was found a few times. The V and J genes are TRBV5-5 and TRBJ1-2, with unresolved D. Germline V gene lookup returns CDR1 SGHKS and CDR2 YYEKEE (reference sequence). The V end was cut by 2 bases, the J end by 6 bases, with 11 bases between. This CDR3 region has 13 residues. CDR3 residues: CASSFLGKDGYTF. DNA for the CDR3: TGTGCCAGCAGCTTTCTAGGGAAGGATGGCTACACCTTC.